Only a few counts were recorded for the clone carrying this T cell receptor (beta chain). The antigen is not known. CDR3 length: 12 residues. Trimming left V 0 bases short and J 7 bases short, with 6 bases between. CDR1 is LNHDA, CDR2 SQIVND, per germline (reference sequence). These data come from a study of regulatory T cells in long-lasting Graves disease. Study observations and caveats: Persistent-disease Graves' patients showed less TCR diversity than new cases.

Time point defined: persistent/refractory GD, antithyroid drugs over 5 years with positive TRAb. The TCR library was made from RNA that had been extracted from PBMCs in TRIzol. Assembly of TCR beta libraries relied on iRepertoire HTBI primers together with Arm-PCR of CDR3 regions. TCRdb called the multiplex PCR reads again in MiXCR, with one record for every CDR3 protein. The table records over 650,000 distinct CDR3 sequences, 25% to 30% of them present only once. The source material was peripheral blood mononuclear cells (PBMCs), sampled when the disease was refractory, from a patient treated with antithyroid drugs. The clonotype comes from a female donor with Graves disease. The rearrangement links TRBV19 to TRBJ1-1; D call uncertain. CDR3 DNA sequence: TGTGCCAGTAGTATAGATGGGTATGAAGCTTTCTTT. This codes for CASSIDGYEAFF.